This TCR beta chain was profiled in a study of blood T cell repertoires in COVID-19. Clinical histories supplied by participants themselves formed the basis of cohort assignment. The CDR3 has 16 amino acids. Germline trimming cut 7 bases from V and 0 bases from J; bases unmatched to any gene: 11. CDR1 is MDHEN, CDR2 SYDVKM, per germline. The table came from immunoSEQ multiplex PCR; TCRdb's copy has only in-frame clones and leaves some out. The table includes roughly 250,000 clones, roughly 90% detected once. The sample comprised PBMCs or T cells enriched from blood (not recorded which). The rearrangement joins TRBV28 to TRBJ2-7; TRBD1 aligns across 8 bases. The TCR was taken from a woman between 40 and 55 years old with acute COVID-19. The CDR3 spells CASTAGGLFISYEQYF. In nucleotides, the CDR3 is TGTGCCAGCACGGCAGGGGGCCTATTTATCTCCTACGAGCAGTACTTC.